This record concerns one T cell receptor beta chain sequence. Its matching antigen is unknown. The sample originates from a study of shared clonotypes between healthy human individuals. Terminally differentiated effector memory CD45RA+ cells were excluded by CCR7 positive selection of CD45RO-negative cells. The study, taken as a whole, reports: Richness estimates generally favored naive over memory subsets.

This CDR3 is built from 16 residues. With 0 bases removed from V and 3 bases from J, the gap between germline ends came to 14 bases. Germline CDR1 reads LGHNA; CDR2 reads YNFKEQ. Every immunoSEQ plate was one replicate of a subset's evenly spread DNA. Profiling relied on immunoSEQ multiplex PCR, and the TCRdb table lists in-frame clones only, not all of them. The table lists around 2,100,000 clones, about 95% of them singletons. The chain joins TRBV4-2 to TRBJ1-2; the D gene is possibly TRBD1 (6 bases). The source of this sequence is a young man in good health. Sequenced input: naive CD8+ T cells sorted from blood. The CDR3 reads CASSQDREGGDYGYTF. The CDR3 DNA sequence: TGTGCCAGCAGCCAAGACCGCGAGGGGGGCGACTATGGCTACACCTTC.